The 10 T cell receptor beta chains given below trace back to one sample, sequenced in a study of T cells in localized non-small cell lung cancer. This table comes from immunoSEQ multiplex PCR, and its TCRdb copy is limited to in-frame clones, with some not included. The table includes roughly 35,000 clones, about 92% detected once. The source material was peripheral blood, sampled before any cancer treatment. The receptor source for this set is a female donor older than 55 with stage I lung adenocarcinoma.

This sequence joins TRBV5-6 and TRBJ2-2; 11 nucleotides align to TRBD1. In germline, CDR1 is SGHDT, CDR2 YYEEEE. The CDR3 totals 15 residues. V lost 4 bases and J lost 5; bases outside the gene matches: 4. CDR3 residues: CASSLGQGATGELFF. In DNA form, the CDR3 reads TGTGCCAGCAGCCTCGGACAGGGGGCAACCGGGGAGCTGTTTTTT.

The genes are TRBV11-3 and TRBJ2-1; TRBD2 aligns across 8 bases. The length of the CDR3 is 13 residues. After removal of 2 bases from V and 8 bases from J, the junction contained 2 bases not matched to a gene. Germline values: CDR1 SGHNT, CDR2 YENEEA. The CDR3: CASSLRTSYEQFF. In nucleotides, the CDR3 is TGTGCCAGCAGCTTAAGGACTAGCTATGAGCAGTTCTTC.

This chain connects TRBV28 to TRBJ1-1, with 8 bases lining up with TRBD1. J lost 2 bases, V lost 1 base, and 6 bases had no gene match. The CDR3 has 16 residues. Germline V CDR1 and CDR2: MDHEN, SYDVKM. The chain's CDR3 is CASSLLRGQGNTEAFF. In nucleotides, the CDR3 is TGTGCCAGCAGTTTATTGCGTGGACAGGGAAACACTGAAGCTTTCTTT.

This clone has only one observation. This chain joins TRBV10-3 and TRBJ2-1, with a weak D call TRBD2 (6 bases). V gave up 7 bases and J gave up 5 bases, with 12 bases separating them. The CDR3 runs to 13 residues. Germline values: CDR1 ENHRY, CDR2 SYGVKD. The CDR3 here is CAITREKNNEQFF. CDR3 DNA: TGTGCCATCACACGGGAGAAGAACAATGAGCAGTTCTTC.

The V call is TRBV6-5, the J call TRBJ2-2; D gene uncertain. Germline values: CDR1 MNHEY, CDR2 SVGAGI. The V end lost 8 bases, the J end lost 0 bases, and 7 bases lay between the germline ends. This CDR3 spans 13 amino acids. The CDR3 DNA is TGTGCCAGCCGAAGGGCGAACACCGGGGAGCTGTTTTTT. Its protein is CASRRANTGELFF.

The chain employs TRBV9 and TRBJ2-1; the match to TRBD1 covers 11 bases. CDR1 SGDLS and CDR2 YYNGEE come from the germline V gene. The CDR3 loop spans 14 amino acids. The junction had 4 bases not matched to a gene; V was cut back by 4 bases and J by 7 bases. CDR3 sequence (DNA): TGTGCCAGCAGCTTCGGGACAGGGGGGAATGAGCAGTTCTTC. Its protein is CASSFGTGGNEQFF.

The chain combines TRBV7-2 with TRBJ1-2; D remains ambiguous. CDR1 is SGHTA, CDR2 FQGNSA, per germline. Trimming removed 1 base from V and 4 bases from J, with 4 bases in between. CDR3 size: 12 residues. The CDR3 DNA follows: TGTGCCAGCAGCTTAGGGAGCTATGGCTACACCTTC. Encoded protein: CASSLGSYGYTF. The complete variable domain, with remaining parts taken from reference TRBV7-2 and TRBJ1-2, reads GAGVSQSPSNKVTEKGKDVELRCDPISGHTALYWYRQSLGQGLEFLIYFQGNSAPDKSGLPSDRFSAERTGGSVSTLTIQRTQQEDSAVYLCASSLGSYGYTFGSGTRLTVV.

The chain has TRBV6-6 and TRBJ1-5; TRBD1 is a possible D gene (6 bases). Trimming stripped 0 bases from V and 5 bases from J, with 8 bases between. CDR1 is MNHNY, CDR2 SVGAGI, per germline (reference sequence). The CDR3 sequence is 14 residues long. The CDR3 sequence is CASSYSYRDQPQHF. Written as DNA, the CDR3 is TGTGCCAGCAGTTACTCTTACAGGGATCAGCCCCAGCATTTT.

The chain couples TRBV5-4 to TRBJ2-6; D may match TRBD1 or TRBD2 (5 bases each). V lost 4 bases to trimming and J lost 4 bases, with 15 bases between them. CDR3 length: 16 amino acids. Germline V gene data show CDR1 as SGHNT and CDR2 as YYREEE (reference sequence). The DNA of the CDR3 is TGTGCCAGCAGCACCGGGGCCTCCTTGGGGGCCAACGTCCTGACTTTC. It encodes CASSTGASLGANVLTF.

CDR3 region: CASRGGAASNTGELFF. The CDR3 nucleotides are TGTGCCAGTAGGGGCGGAGCGGCATCGAACACCGGGGAGCTGTTTTTT. This rearrangement joins TRBV19 to TRBJ2-2; D perhaps matches TRBD2 (5 bases). Germline V gene sequence: CDR1 LNHDA, CDR2 SQIVND (reference sequence). With 6 bases removed from V and 0 bases from J, the gap between germline ends came to 14 bases. The CDR3 extends over 16 amino acids.